These T cell receptor beta chains were read from a single sample in a study of T cells after yellow fever vaccination. TCRdb reprocessed the 5' RACE reads with MiXCR, giving one entry per CDR3 protein. This repertoire shows hundreds of thousands of distinct CDR3 sequences, 9% to 15% found once; its top ten account for just under 15%. Sequences were derived from PBMCs, sampled on the day of the yellow fever booster vaccination. The receptors derive from a man aged 25 to 45 who received the YFV17D yellow fever vaccine. Each CDR3 is given with its conserved first and last residue. Fields, in order: J gene, V gene, D gene, clone size, CDR3 DNA, CDR3 protein. The D gene is left open where the match is weak. A clone size is listed for some rows: how often the clone was seen (once, few, many), or a class if it is expanded.

>TRBJ2-2|TRBV7-2|.|few
TGTGCCAGCAGCTTTGGCCAATTCAACACCGGGGAGCTGTTTTTT
CASSFGQFNTGELFF
>TRBJ1-5|TRBV6-5|.|.
TGTGCCAGCAGTTACAAGGCCGAACATTATAGCAATCAGCCCCAGCATTTT
CASSYKAEHYSNQPQHF
>TRBJ2-2|TRBV5-1|.|.
TGCGCCAGCAGCCCGAACCCGAGGCCAGGGGAGCTGTTTTTT
CASSPNPRPGELFF
>TRBJ2-3|TRBV4-2|TRBD1|many
TGTGCCAGCAGCCGAGAGGACAGGGGAGCAGATACGCAGTATTTT
CASSREDRGADTQYF
>TRBJ2-6|TRBV6-2/TRBV6-3|.|.
TGTGCCAGCAGAACCACAGGGTCTGGGGCCAACGTCCTGACTTTC
CASRTTGSGANVLTF
>TRBJ2-1|TRBV20-1|TRBD2|few
TGCAGTGCTAGCCCCGGTGAACTAGCGGGAGCCGGGAGCTCCTACAATGAGCAGTTCTTC
CSASPGELAGAGSSYNEQFF
>TRBJ1-2|TRBV29-1|.|.
TGCAGCGTTGTAGGCCAGTTATCTAACTATGGCTACACCTTC
CSVVGQLSNYGYTF
>TRBJ2-5|TRBV21-1|.|.
TGTGCCAGCAGCAAATTACGAGACAGGGGGTACTTC
CASSKLRDRGYF
>TRBJ2-1|TRBV5-1|TRBD2|.
TGCGCCAGCAGCTTGGAACTAGCGGTGTCCTACAATGAGCAGTTCTTC
CASSLELAVSYNEQFF
>TRBJ2-7|TRBV29-1|TRBD2|.
TGCAGCGTTGCAGGTACTAGCGGAAGCTCCTACGAGCAGTACTTC
CSVAGTSGSSYEQYF
>TRBJ2-2|TRBV7-8|TRBD2|many
TGTGCCAGCAGCACACTTTGGCGGGGGGACACCGGGGAGCTGTTTTTT
CASSTLWRGDTGELFF
>TRBJ2-5|TRBV9|TRBD2|few
TGTGCCAGCAGTGACGGGGGAGGGGTCCAAGAGACCCAGTACTTC
CASSDGGGVQETQYF
>TRBJ1-3|TRBV20-1|TRBD1|few
TGCAGTGCTAGAGAAGGGGGCTTTGGAAACACCATATATTTT
CSAREGGFGNTIYF
>TRBJ2-1|TRBV12-3/TRBV12-4|TRBD2|few
TGTGCCAGCAGCTTTAGCGGGAGGGCCCTGGGGGAGCAGTTCTTC
CASSFSGRALGEQFF
>TRBJ2-3|TRBV20-1|.|few
TGCAGTGCTAGAGCGTGGCGGGGGCTTAGCACAGATACGCAGTATTTT
CSARAWRGLSTDTQYF
>TRBJ2-7|TRBV5-1|.|few
TGCGCCAGCAGCCCCCGGACCGACAGGACCTCCGAGCAGTACTTC
CASSPRTDRTSEQYF